Listed here are 3 T cell receptor beta chains from one sample, sequenced in a study of cytomegalovirus exposure and HLA in healthy donors. PCR used 60 Vbeta primers and 13 Jbeta primers. The repertoire was sequenced with immunoSEQ multiplex PCR; TCRdb's copy has only in-frame clones and lacks some. The sample shows a few hundred thousand clones, 60% to 80% of them seen only once. The sample taken for sequencing was PBMCs. These receptor sequences come from a man aged 18 to 30 in good health and CMV-seronegative.

The chain employs TRBV7-8 and TRBJ2-3, with no clear D. Looked up from germline, CDR1 is SGHVS and CDR2 is FQNEAQ. The CDR3 is made up of 13 amino acids. The V and J ends lost 7 bases and 0 bases respectively, with 8 bases between them. CDR3 sequence (DNA): TGTGCCAGCACCCCCGGTAGCACAGATACGCAGTATTTT. Translating it yields CASTPGSTDTQYF.

This chain uses TRBV11-1 with TRBJ2-3, with 9 positions matching TRBD1. Germline V gene lookup returns CDR1 SGHAT and CDR2 FQDESV (reference sequence). This CDR3 region has 18 residues. The V segment lost 0 bases and the J segment 2 bases; nucleotides outside the gene matches: 9. Here the CDR3 DNA reads TGTGCCAGCAGCTTAGCGCTACGACGGGACAGGGCCACAGATACGCAGTATTTT. Its protein product is CASSLALRRDRATDTQYF.

This clone was detected only once. The rearrangement links TRBV4-2 to TRBJ1-6; tentatively, D is TRBD1 (5 bases). The CDR3 consists of 19 residues. Germline V gene lookup returns CDR1 LGHNA and CDR2 YNFKEQ. V gave up 0 bases and J gave up 1 base, with 16 bases separating them. CDR3 nucleotide sequence: TGTGCCAGCAGCCAAGATCGCGGGGCAGGTCATTCCTATAATTCACCCCTCCACTTT. Amino acids: CASSQDRGAGHSYNSPLHF.